A selection of T cell receptor beta chains follows, all from one sample in a study of blood T cell repertoires in COVID-19. Data came from immunoSEQ multiplex PCR; TCRdb stores just in-frame clones and leaves some out. The sample lists some 150,000 clones, about 86% occurring once. Sequenced: PBMCs or T cells enriched from blood (not recorded which). These receptor sequences come from a man aged 50-59 years who had recovered from COVID-19. The CDR3 runs from the conserved cysteine through the conserved F or W. The D gene is left open where the match is weak. Size values are once, few and many counts, or a class for expanded clones, and some rows have none.

j_call v_call clone_size d_call cdr3_nt cdr3_aa
TRBJ1-4 TRBV12-3/TRBV12-4 . . TGTGCCAGCAGTTTCGGGGGTTGGGAAAAACTGTTTTTT CASSFGGWEKLFF
TRBJ1-6 TRBV7-2 . TRBD1 TGTGCCAGCAGCTTAGAGGGACAGATCGGTTCACCCCTCCACTTT CASSLEGQIGSPLHF
TRBJ2-5 TRBV10-2 . TRBD2 TGCGCCAGCAGTGCTTTTAGCGGGGGGGGAGAGACCCAGTACTTC CASSAFSGGGETQYF
TRBJ2-1 TRBV12-3/TRBV12-4 . . TGTGCCAGCAGTTCCAACTTAGGGGGTTCGCAGTTCTTC CASSSNLGGSQFF
TRBJ2-5 TRBV6-6 many TRBD1 TGTGCCAGCAGTTACCCGGGACAGGGGATAGAGACCCAGTACTTC CASSYPGQGIETQYF
TRBJ2-3 TRBV2 . TRBD2 TGTGCCAGCAGTGGAGCGGGGGGGCCCACACCACTTACAGATACGCAGTATTTT CASSGAGGPTPLTDTQYF
TRBJ2-1 TRBV5-4 . TRBD1 TGTGCCAGCAGCTTAACAGGGGGCAATGAGCAGTTCTTC CASSLTGGNEQFF
TRBJ1-2 TRBV4-1 . . TGCGCCAGCAGCCAAGATCGGGGGGCCCTTACACATGGCTACACCTTC CASSQDRGALTHGYTF
TRBJ2-7 TRBV7-9 . . TGTGCCAGCAGCTCACCGTGGAGCTCCTACGAGCAGTACTTC CASSSPWSSYEQYF
TRBJ1-4 TRBV5-1 . . TGCGCCAGCTCGGGGCAGGGGTCGACTAATGAAAAACTGTTTTTT CASSGQGSTNEKLFF
TRBJ2-1 TRBV7-2 . TRBD2 TGTGCCAGCAGCCTCCCCCCAGCGGGGGGGCGCAATGAGCAGTTCTTC CASSLPPAGGRNEQFF
TRBJ2-1 TRBV19 . TRBD2 TGTGCCAGTAGTATAAGATTTCTGGCTAGCGGGGCCAATGAGCAGTTCTTC CASSIRFLASGANEQFF
TRBJ1-2 TRBV11-2 once TRBD1 TGTGCCAGCAGCTTAGACAGGGGGGAGACCTATGGCTACACCTTC CASSLDRGETYGYTF
TRBJ2-2 TRBV28 . TRBD2 TGTGCCAGCAGTCTATACCGTAGCGGGGGGGCCCTGTTGGCCGGGGAGCTGTTTTTT CASSLYRSGGALLAGELFF
TRBJ2-5 TRBV7-3 . TRBD1 TGTGCCAGCAGTCGAGGACAGGGGGGCGTCCGCCAAGAGACCCAGTACTTC CASSRGQGGVRQETQYF
TRBJ2-2 TRBV24-1 . TRBD1 TGTGCCACCAGTGACAACAGGGGATCGAACACCGGGGAGCTGTTTTTT CATSDNRGSNTGELFF
TRBJ2-7 TRBV12-3/TRBV12-4 . TRBD1 TGTGCCAGCAGTTGGGGACAGGGGAACGAGCAGTACTTC CASSWGQGNEQYF
TRBJ2-1 TRBV16 few TRBD2 TGTGCCAGCATACAGGAGCGGGGGGGCGAGCAGTTCTTC CASIQERGGEQFF
TRBJ2-2 TRBV12-5 few . TGTGCTAGTGTTCCCCGGGTCCTCGAGTCCACCGGGGAGCTGTTTTTT CASVPRVLESTGELFF
TRBJ1-5 TRBV30 . . TGTGCCTGGAGTGTCGGACAATCCTATAGCAATCAGCCCCAGCATTTT CAWSVGQSYSNQPQHF
TRBJ1-2 TRBV5-1 many TRBD1 TGCGCCAGCAGCAAAGGGACAGGGTTATCCTATGGCTACACCTTC CASSKGTGLSYGYTF
TRBJ2-1 TRBV5-1 . . TGCGCCAGCAGCTTGGGACAGTACAATGAGCAGTTCTTC CASSLGQYNEQFF
TRBJ2-7 TRBV15 . . TGTGCCACCAGCAGATCTGGACAGTGGGGGTCCTACGAGCAGTACTTC CATSRSGQWGSYEQYF
TRBJ1-2 TRBV16 . . TGTGCCAGCAGCCAATCGAACAGGGCAACCACCTATGGCTACACCTTC CASSQSNRATTYGYTF
TRBJ2-7 TRBV10-3 . TRBD2 TGTGCCATTGGTGGCGGGAGCTCCTACGAGCAGTACTTC CAIGGGSSYEQYF
TRBJ1-2 TRBV27 few . TGTGCCAGCTCAAGGCCGGGTCGGGGCTACACCTTC CASSRPGRGYTF
TRBJ1-5 TRBV5-8 . . TGTGCCAGCAGCGGGAGGGGGTTCAGGGATCAGCCCCAGCATTTT CASSGRGFRDQPQHF
TRBJ1-2 TRBV24-1 . . TGTGCCACCAGTGACCCCGACGGGATCGGTCGTGGCTACACCTTC CATSDPDGIGRGYTF
TRBJ1-5 TRBV9 . . TGTGCCAGCAGTCCTGGCCAGGGAAATCAGCCCCAGCATTTT CASSPGQGNQPQHF
TRBJ2-5 TRBV4-1 many . TGCGCCAGCAGCCAAGCGGGAGAACACCAAGAGACCCAGTACTTC CASSQAGEHQETQYF
TRBJ2-7 TRBV10-2 . TRBD1 TGCGCCAGCAGTGTAGGCGGACAGGGAAGGGAGCAGTACTTC CASSVGGQGREQYF
TRBJ1-5 TRBV24-1 . . TGTGCCACCAGTGATCCCCGGACAGATCAGCCCCAGCATTTT CATSDPRTDQPQHF
TRBJ2-3 TRBV2 once TRBD2 TGTGCCAGCAGAGGCGGGTCGGGACTAGTCACAGATACGCAGTATTTT CASRGGSGLVTDTQYF
TRBJ2-2 TRBV3-1/TRBV3-2 . . TGTGCCAGCAGCCAAGGCGGGGACGCGACCGGGGAGCTGTTTTTT CASSQGGDATGELFF
TRBJ1-2 TRBV3-1/TRBV3-2 . TRBD1 TGTGCCAGCAGCCAAGGAACAGGGGGCATCTATGGCTACACCTTC CASSQGTGGIYGYTF
TRBJ2-3 TRBV28 . TRBD1 TGTGCCAGCAGAATAGCCGGGACAGGGGGGGCAGATACGCAGTATTTT CASRIAGTGGADTQYF
TRBJ2-1 TRBV9 . TRBD1 TGTGCCAGCAGCGGGAGACAGGGGGCAGGTGAGCAGTTCTTC CASSGRQGAGEQFF
TRBJ2-5 TRBV11-2 . . TGTGCCAGCAGCGCAACGGTTCAAGAGACCCAGTACTTC CASSATVQETQYF
TRBJ1-2 TRBV12-3/TRBV12-4 . TRBD1 TGTGCCAGCAGTTTTAAGGGGGCCTGGGGCTACACCTTC CASSFKGAWGYTF
TRBJ1-1 TRBV10-3 . TRBD1 TGTGCCATCAGTGCGCAGGGGGTGGTGTCGTTGGACACTGAAGCTTTCTTT CAISAQGVVSLDTEAFF
TRBJ1-2 TRBV2 . . TGTGCCAGCAGTGAAGCACCCAGGGTCGGCTATGGCTACACCTTC CASSEAPRVGYGYTF